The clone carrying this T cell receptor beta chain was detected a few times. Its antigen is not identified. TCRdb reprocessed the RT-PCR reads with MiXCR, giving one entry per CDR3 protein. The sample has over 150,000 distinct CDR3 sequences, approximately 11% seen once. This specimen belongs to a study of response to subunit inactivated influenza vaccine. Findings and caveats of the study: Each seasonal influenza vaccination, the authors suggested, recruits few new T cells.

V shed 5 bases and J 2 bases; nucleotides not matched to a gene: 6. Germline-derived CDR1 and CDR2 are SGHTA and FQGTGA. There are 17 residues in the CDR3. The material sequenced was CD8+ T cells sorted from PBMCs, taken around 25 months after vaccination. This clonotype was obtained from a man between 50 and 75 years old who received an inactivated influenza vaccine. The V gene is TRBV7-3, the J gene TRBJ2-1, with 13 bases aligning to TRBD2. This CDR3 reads CASSRGLAGSAYNEQFF. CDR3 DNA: TGTGCCAGCAGCAGGGGACTAGCGGGATCAGCCTACAATGAGCAGTTCTTC.